These 16 T cell receptor beta chains came from one sample sequenced in a study of T cell responses to AZD1222 COVID-19 vaccine. Generated by immunoSEQ multiplex PCR, the TCRdb table keeps only in-frame clones and is missing some. Of 150,000 or so clones listed, 94% are singletons. The material sequenced was peripheral blood, taken on day 0 of AZD1222 vaccination. These receptors originate from an adult in good health.

This clone has a handful of counts. This CDR3 reads CASGGSSNYGYTF. For the CDR3, the DNA is TGTGCCAGCGGGGGTTCCTCTAACTATGGCTACACCTTC. The V call is TRBV3-1 (or the pseudogene TRBV3-2), the J call TRBJ1-2; D might be TRBD1 (5 bases). Germline V CDR1 and CDR2: LGHDT, YNNKEL (reference sequence). There are 13 residues in the CDR3. V was pared by 8 bases and J by 0 bases, with 10 bases between.

The chain links TRBV19 to TRBJ1-2, with 10 bases lining up with TRBD1. Germline CDR1 is LNHDA and CDR2 is SQIVND (reference sequence). Trimming at V came to 5 bases and at J to 8 bases, leaving 11 bases not matched to a gene. The CDR3 is 15 residues long. The CDR3 region is CASSAHRQGARGYTF. For the CDR3, the DNA is TGTGCCAGTAGTGCTCATCGACAGGGGGCGAGGGGCTACACCTTC.

This chain uses TRBV18 with TRBJ2-1; D is unresolved. Germline lookup yields CDR1 KGHSH and CDR2 LQKENI. Between the trimmed V and J ends, which lost 5 bases and 7 bases, there was a span of 18 bases. The length of the CDR3 is 15 residues. The CDR3, as DNA: TGTGCCAGCTCAGCCCAAGGAGATATCGGGAATGAGCAGTTCTTC. Translating gives CASSAQGDIGNEQFF.

The sample holds one count of this clone. CDR3 amino acids: CASSQDLAGGSNEQFF. The CDR3 bases are TGTGCCAGCAGCCAAGATCTAGCGGGAGGTAGTAATGAGCAGTTCTTC. The genes are TRBV4-2 and TRBJ2-1; TRBD2 aligns across 11 bases. The CDR3 is made up of 16 amino acids. Germline loops: CDR1 LGHNA, CDR2 YNFKEQ. With V trimmed by 0 bases and J by 7 bases, 5 bases remained unmatched.

The chain couples TRBV19 to TRBJ1-6, with D tentatively TRBD1 (5 bases). Germline CDR1 is LNHDA and CDR2 is SQIVND (reference sequence). The germline V and J ends were trimmed by 3 bases and 8 bases, with 20 bases remaining between them. The CDR3 is made up of 17 amino acids. CDR3 residues: CASSIRQGEKSYSPLHF. The CDR3 DNA is TGTGCCAGTAGTATCAGGCAGGGTGAAAAGTCTTATTCACCCCTCCACTTT.

The chain links TRBV15 to TRBJ1-1, with TRBD1 as a possible D gene (5 bases). V lost 5 bases to trimming and J lost 2 bases, with 12 bases between them. The CDR3 has 14 residues. Germline-derived CDR1 and CDR2 are LNHNV and YYDKDF (reference sequence). For the CDR3, the DNA is TGTGCCACCAGCGGACCTCAGGGAAACACTGAAGCTTTCTTT. Protein product: CATSGPQGNTEAFF.

This sequence joins TRBV28 and TRBJ1-4; D remains ambiguous. The CDR3 is 13 residues long. Germline loops: CDR1 MDHEN, CDR2 SYDVKM. Trimming pared 8 bases from V and 6 bases from J, leaving 13 bases between. CDR3 bases: TGTGCCAGCCTATCCACCGGGGATGAAAAACTGTTTTTT. This sequence encodes CASLSTGDEKLFF.

The J gene is TRBJ1-2, the V gene TRBV28, with D perhaps matching TRBD1 (5 bases). Germline CDR1 MDHEN, CDR2 SYDVKM. V was clipped by 3 bases and J by 4 bases, with 12 bases between them. The CDR3 contains 14 residues. DNA for the CDR3: TGTGCCAGCAGTTTCTCTCGGGGCTCCTATGGCTACACCTTC. Residues: CASSFSRGSYGYTF.

The chain carries TRBV27 and TRBJ2-1; D might be TRBD1 or TRBD2, each matching 5 bases. V was cut by 0 bases and J by 6 bases, with 6 bases left in between. The CDR3 spans 13 residues. Germline-derived CDR1 and CDR2 are MNHEY and SMNVEV (reference sequence). The chain's CDR3 is CASSLSRGNEQFF. The CDR3 bases are TGTGCCAGCAGTTTATCGAGGGGCAATGAGCAGTTCTTC.

The CDR3 spells CASSQTPDRDPEAFF. CDR3 nucleotides: TGCGCCAGCAGCCAAACCCCCGACAGGGACCCTGAAGCTTTCTTT. V is TRBV4-1 and J is TRBJ1-1; 7 nucleotides agree with TRBD1. V lost 2 bases, J lost 6 bases, and 9 bases stayed unmatched. CDR1 is MGHRA and CDR2 is YSYEKL in the germline V gene. CDR3 length equals 15 residues.

This chain joins TRBV18 and TRBJ1-5, with a weak D call TRBD1 (5 bases). The CDR3 covers 15 residues. The germline V and J ends were trimmed by 3 bases and 3 bases, with 12 bases remaining between them. Germline loops: CDR1 KGHSH, CDR2 LQKENI. This CDR3 is CASSPGLGDNQPQHF. CDR3 nucleotides: TGTGCCAGCTCACCGGGTTTAGGGGACAATCAGCCCCAGCATTTT.

CDR3 DNA: TGCGCCAGCAGCTTGGCAGGGGCTACATACAATGAGCAGTTCTTC. It is translated as CASSLAGATYNEQFF. V is TRBV5-1 and J is TRBJ2-1; tentative D call: TRBD1 (6 bases). Germline values: CDR1 SGHRS, CDR2 YFSETQ. V was shortened by 0 bases and J by 4 bases, with 11 bases between the two germline ends. The CDR3 is made up of 15 amino acids.

The chain carries TRBV3-1 (or the pseudogene TRBV3-2) and TRBJ2-6, with D hard to call. Germline CDR1 LGHDT, CDR2 YNNKEL (reference sequence). There are 17 residues in the CDR3. V lost 0 bases to trimming and J lost 2 bases, with 11 bases between them. The CDR3 region is CASSQDRSEPGANVLTF. The CDR3 region has the DNA TGTGCCAGCAGCCAAGATCGGAGCGAACCTGGGGCCAACGTCCTGACTTTC.

This clone showed up just a few times. J is TRBJ2-2 and V is TRBV4-2; no clear D. Germline CDR1 LGHNA, CDR2 YNFKEQ. With 1 base removed from V and 1 base from J, the gap between germline ends came to 10 bases. This CDR3 has 16 amino acids. CDR3: CASSQGVTVNTGELFF. As DNA, the CDR3 is TGTGCCAGCAGCCAAGGGGTGACGGTGAACACCGGGGAGCTGTTTTTT.

The chain links TRBV9 to TRBJ2-1, with TRBD2 identical over 7 bases. V trimming: 3 bases; J trimming: 3 bases; junction bases outside the gene matches: 6. This CDR3 region has 15 residues. Germline CDR1 reads SGDLS; CDR2 reads YYNGEE. This CDR3 is CASSGSGRDYNEQFF. The CDR3 DNA reads as TGTGCCAGCAGCGGTAGCGGGCGCGACTACAATGAGCAGTTCTTC.

V gene TRBV7-8 combines with J gene TRBJ1-1; D may be TRBD1 (5 bases). With 5 bases removed from V and 7 bases from J, the gap between germline ends came to 17 bases. The CDR3 is 14 amino acids. Germline-derived CDR1 and CDR2 are SGHVS and FQNEAQ. The CDR3, as DNA: TGTGCCAGCAGCCATAAAAATCGCAGGGATGAAGCTTTCTTT. This encodes CASSHKNRRDEAFF. Complete variable domain (other parts from reference TRBV7-8 and TRBJ1-1): GAGVSQSPRYKVAKRGQDVALRCDPISGHVSLFWYQQALGQGPEFLTYFQNEAQLDKSGLPSDRFFAERPEGSVSTLKIQRTQQEDSAVYLCASSHKNRRDEAFFGQGTRLTVV.